These 3 T cell receptor beta chains were sequenced from one sample in a study of blood T cell repertoires in COVID-19. Assay: immunoSEQ multiplex PCR; the TCRdb copy retains only in-frame clones and omits some. This sample has more than 95,000 clones; roughly 82% occur once, and the top ten carry under 20%. The source material was peripheral blood. The source is a man at least 80 years old with acute or convalescent COVID-19.

A few counts support this clone. This chain connects TRBV6-6 to TRBJ1-4; D gene uncertain. V was pared by 2 bases and J by 6 bases, with 13 bases between. The length of the CDR3 is 15 residues. CDR1 is MNHNY and CDR2 is SVGAGI in the germline V gene (reference sequence). The CDR3 bases are TGTGCCAGCAGTTACCCGGGGAGAACGGATGAAAAACTGTTTTTT. Residues: CASSYPGRTDEKLFF.

The CDR3 loop reads CASSTAAGGFFYF. The CDR3 DNA reads as TGTGCCAGCAGTACGGCGGCGGGGGGTTTCTTTTACTTC. The J gene is TRBJ2-5, the V gene TRBV6-2 or TRBV6-3, with 8 positions matching TRBD2. CDR1 MNHEY and CDR2 SVGEGT come from the germline V gene. CDR3 length equals 13 residues. After removal of 5 bases from V and 14 bases from J, the junction contained 13 bases not matched to a gene.

This rearrangement joins TRBV12-2 to TRBJ2-1; the D call in the table, TRBD2, was not verified against the DNA. TRBV12-2 is annotated as a pseudogene. The CDR3 runs 14 residues. The CDR3 DNA sequence: TGTGCAAGTCGCTTCCACGGCGGCTACAATGAGCAGTTCTTC. Amino acid sequence: CASRFHGGYNEQFF.